This entry lists 27 T cell receptor beta chains sequenced from one sample in a study of T cell repertoires in cytomegalovirus infection. Via MiXCR, TCRdb re-called the reads, giving one row per CDR3 protein. This table has fewer than 250,000 distinct CDR3 sequences, roughly an eighth appearing once. Sequences were obtained from PBMCs. All receptors derive from a human donor in good health (CMV status not recorded). Some clones in this sample may be carry-over from other donors' samples.

The J gene is TRBJ2-4, the V gene TRBV6-5; 7 bases align to TRBD2. The CDR3 extends over 14 amino acids. The germline V gene has CDR1 MNHEY and CDR2 SVGAGI. V shed 0 bases, J shed 5 bases, and the junction held 1 base outside the gene matches. The CDR3 is CASSYSRGENIQYF. The CDR3 DNA follows: TGTGCCAGCAGTTACTCCCGGGGGGAAAACATTCAGTACTTC.

This clonotype has at least ten counts. V and J are TRBV7-2 and TRBJ1-1; TRBD1 is a possible D gene (5 bases). The CDR3 spans 12 residues. Trimming pared 3 bases from V and 8 bases from J, leaving 10 bases between. CDR1 SGHTA and CDR2 FQGNSA come from the germline V gene. The CDR3 coding sequence is TGTGCCAGCAGCTTCTCAGGGCGGGAAGCTTTCTTT. Encoded protein: CASSFSGREAFF.

This clonotype was counted only a few times. The chain combines TRBV2 with TRBJ1-1, with 11 bases aligning to TRBD1. Germline assignment: CDR1 SNHLY and CDR2 FYNNEI. The V segment lost 7 bases and the J segment 5 bases; nucleotides outside the gene matches: 9. This CDR3 is built from 15 residues. In nucleotides, the CDR3 is TGTGCCAGCACCCCGGACAGGGGGCTGGAAACTGAAGCTTTCTTT. This sequence encodes CASTPDRGLETEAFF.

In its sample, this clonotype was seen many times. The rearrangement joins TRBV6-1 to TRBJ2-1; possibly TRBD1 or TRBD2 for D (6 bases each). Germline V gene lookup returns CDR1 MNHNS and CDR2 SASEGT. The CDR3 runs 13 residues. The V end was cut by 5 bases, the J end by 10 bases, with 15 bases between. The CDR3 spells CASSPGGSREQFF. DNA for the CDR3: TGTGCCAGCAGTCCCGGGGGCTCGAGGGAGCAGTTCTTC.

This chain connects TRBV28 to TRBJ1-4; TRBD1 might be the D (5 bases). The CDR3 sequence is 15 residues long. V lost 2 bases and J lost 6, with 13 bases in between. Germline CDR1 is MDHEN and CDR2 is SYDVKM. CDR3 in DNA: TGTGCCAGCAGTTTAGGGAGGGGCCTGGATGAAAAACTGTTTTTT. Its translation is CASSLGRGLDEKLFF.

This clonotype was recorded at least ten times. The chain joins TRBV7-9 to TRBJ2-3; D is undetermined. V was shortened by 5 bases and J by 2 bases, with 14 bases between the two germline ends. CDR1 is SEHNR, CDR2 FQNEAQ, per germline (reference sequence). The length of the CDR3 is 15 residues. CDR3 sequence reads: CASSVSRVTTDTQYF. CDR3 in DNA: TGTGCCAGCAGCGTCTCCCGGGTGACCACAGATACGCAGTATTTT. Complete variable domain (other parts from reference TRBV7-9 and TRBJ2-3): DTGVSQNPRHKITKRGQNVTFRCDPISEHNRLYWYRQTLGQGPEFLTYFQNEAQLEKSRLLSDRFSAERPKGSFSTLEIQRTEQGDSAMYLCASSVSRVTTDTQYFGPGTRLTVL.

This chain uses TRBV29-1 with TRBJ2-6; D is unresolved. The CDR3 totals 13 residues. V lost 5 bases, J lost 0 bases, and 5 bases lay in between. Germline loops: CDR1 SQVTM, CDR2 ANQGSEA. CDR3 DNA sequence: TGCAGCGTTTCACTCTCTGGGGCCAACGTCCTGACTTTC. Encoded protein: CSVSLSGANVLTF.

The chain is built from TRBV20-1 and TRBJ2-7; TRBD2 aligns across 9 bases. Germline V gene data show CDR1 as DFQATT and CDR2 as SNEGSKA (reference sequence). After removal of 4 bases from V and 7 bases from J, the junction contained 11 bases not matched to a gene. This CDR3 spans 14 amino acids. As DNA, the CDR3 is TGCAGTGCTATTTCCCCTAGCGGGATGAGGGAGCAGTACTTC. It is translated as CSAISPSGMREQYF.

On this clonotype: A much larger clone is a single base away; this may be a read error. The CDR3 DNA reads as TGTGCCAGCAGTTCGGACCATCAGTTGGACAGGCCAACCTACGAGCAGTACTTC. Residues: CASSSDHQLDRPTYEQYF. The V gene is TRBV6-2 or TRBV6-3, the J gene TRBJ2-7; 7 bases agree with TRBD1. The V and J ends lost 4 bases and 2 bases, in that order; junction bases with no gene match: 17. In germline, CDR1 is MNHEY, CDR2 SVGEGT. This CDR3 is built from 18 residues.

This clonotype was seen more than once but under ten times. This chain uses TRBV5-4 with TRBJ2-3, with TRBD2 matching 10 bases. The junction had 3 bases not matched to a gene; V was cut back by 1 base and J by 4 bases. The CDR3 covers 15 residues. Germline CDR1 is SGHNT and CDR2 is YYREEE (reference sequence). The CDR3 protein is CASSLTSGNSDTQYF. The CDR3 DNA follows: TGTGCCAGCAGCTTGACTAGCGGGAACTCAGATACGCAGTATTTT. Complete variable domain (other parts from reference TRBV5-4 and TRBJ2-3): ETGVTQSPTHLIKTRGQQVTLRCSSQSGHNTVSWYQQALGQGPQFIFQYYREEENGRGNFPPRFSGLQFPNYSSELNVNALELDDSALYLCASSLTSGNSDTQYFGPGTRLTVL.

The CDR3: CASPTETDTQYF. CDR3 in DNA: TGTGCCAGCCCAACAGAGACAGATACGCAGTATTTT. The chain uses TRBV18 and TRBJ2-3; no definite D call. Trimming took 8 bases from V and 3 from J, leaving 9 bases between them. Per germline, CDR1 KGHSH and CDR2 LQKENI. The CDR3 is 12 residues long.

The sample holds many counts of this clonotype. The genes are TRBV6-1 and TRBJ2-3, with D unresolved. This CDR3 comprises 12 residues. V was shortened by 8 bases and J by 5 bases, with 11 bases between the two germline ends. Germline V CDR1 and CDR2: MNHNS, SASEGT. The CDR3 reads CASRLLRDTQYF. CDR3 nucleotides: TGTGCCAGCCGACTCCTGAGAGATACGCAGTATTTT.

This rearrangement joins TRBV5-1 to TRBJ2-5; 10 bases fit TRBD1. The CDR3 extends over 14 amino acids. The germline CDR1 and CDR2 sequences are SGHRS and YFSETQ. The V segment lost 3 bases and the J segment 3 bases; nucleotides outside the gene matches: 2. The CDR3: CASSSTGGEETQYF. CDR3 in DNA: TGCGCCAGCAGCTCGACAGGGGGCGAAGAGACCCAGTACTTC.

This clonotype was counted many times. This chain links TRBV11-2 with TRBJ1-3; D is unclear. Trimming took off 5 bases at V and 0 bases at J, with 14 bases between the two ends. Per germline, CDR1 SGHAT and CDR2 FQNNGV. The CDR3 runs to 16 residues. CDR3 nucleotide sequence: TGTGCCAGCAGCCCCCAGACGGTGACCTCTGGAAACACCATATATTTT. It specifies CASSPQTVTSGNTIYF. The full variable domain, with the rest looked up from reference TRBV11-2 and TRBJ1-3, is EAGVAQSPRYKIIEKRQSVAFWCNPISGHATLYWYQQILGQGPKLLIQFQNNGVVDDSQLPKDRFSAERLKGVDSTLKIQPAKLEDSAVYLCASSPQTVTSGNTIYFGEGSWLTVV.

On this clonotype: A single base separates this from a much larger clone, so it may be a read error. The rearrangement joins TRBV12-3 or TRBV12-4 to TRBJ1-2, with 7 bases aligning to TRBD1. The CDR3 is 14 residues long. The CDR3 protein is CASSPQTGLYVYTF. CDR3 sequence (DNA): TGTGCCAGCAGTCCCCAGACAGGGCTATATGTCTACACCTTC.

This clonotype was seen many times. The rearrangement joins TRBV6-1 to TRBJ1-4; no clear D gene. CDR3 length equals 14 residues. Germline-derived CDR1 and CDR2 are MNHNS and SASEGT. V shed 3 bases and J shed 0 bases, with 5 bases lying between them. This CDR3 reads CASSDQTTNEKLFF. CDR3 DNA: TGTGCCAGCAGTGACCAGACAACTAATGAAAAACTGTTTTTT.

This clonotype was counted at least ten times. The chain has TRBV7-6 and TRBJ2-1, with D unresolved. Between the trimmed V and J ends, which lost 1 base and 4 bases, there was a span of 5 bases. Germline V gives CDR1 SGHVS, CDR2 FNYEAQ. The CDR3 has 13 residues. CDR3 DNA: TGTGCCAGCAGCTTAGATGCATACAATGAGCAGTTCTTC. Its protein is CASSLDAYNEQFF.

This clonotype has a count of ten or more. This rearrangement joins TRBV7-2 to TRBJ2-7, with D perhaps given as TRBD1 or TRBD2 (5 bases each). Trimming stripped 3 bases from V and 6 bases from J, with 12 bases between. This CDR3 contains 13 residues. Germline-derived CDR1 and CDR2 are SGHTA and FQGNSA. CDR3 coding DNA: TGTGCCAGCAGCTTCCGGGGCAGCCTCGAGCAGTACTTC. It yields the protein CASSFRGSLEQYF.

There are many counts of this clonotype. The J gene is TRBJ2-1, the V gene TRBV23-1; 10 bases match TRBD2. TRBV23-1 is an ORF; its function is uncertain. The junction had 9 bases not matched to a gene; V was cut back by 6 bases and J by 1 base. This CDR3 comprises 17 residues. The CDR3 here is CASSPKTSGSSYNEQFF. DNA for the CDR3: TGCGCCAGCAGCCCCAAGACTAGCGGGTCGTCCTACAATGAGCAGTTCTTC.

This clonotype occurred many times. The rearrangement joins TRBV11-2 to TRBJ1-2; D is unclear. This CDR3 is 13 amino acids long. Germline V CDR1 and CDR2: SGHAT, FQNNGV. V lost 5 bases, J lost 7 bases, and 14 bases lay in between. CDR3 protein: CASSPGGLAGYTF. The DNA of the CDR3 is TGTGCCAGCAGCCCAGGAGGGCTGGCTGGCTACACCTTC.

This chain connects TRBV5-1 to TRBJ1-1; unclear D gene. The CDR3 loop spans 14 amino acids. CDR1 is SGHRS, CDR2 YFSETQ, per germline. The V end was cut by 4 bases, the J end by 1 base, with 11 bases between. CDR3: CASSSSQPNTEAFF. The CDR3 region has the DNA TGCGCCAGCAGCAGTTCGCAGCCGAACACTGAAGCTTTCTTT.

This clonotype was picked up many times. The chain couples TRBV5-1 to TRBJ1-1, with TRBD1 identical over 8 bases. Unmatched junction bases numbered 7, after V lost 6 bases and J lost 6 bases. The CDR3 covers 13 residues. Germline assignment: CDR1 SGHRS and CDR2 YFSETQ. In nucleotides, the CDR3 is TGCGCCAGCAAGACAGGGGCCGGGTCTGAAGCTTTCTTT. It encodes CASKTGAGSEAFF. The variable domain in full, completed from reference TRBV5-1 and TRBJ1-1, reads KAGVTQTPRYLIKTRGQQVTLSCSPISGHRSVSWYQQTPGQGLQFLFEYFSETQRNKGNFPGRFSGRQFSNSRSEMNVSTLELGDSALYLCASKTGAGSEAFFGQGTRLTVV.

Ten or more counts support this clonotype. The genes are TRBV28 and TRBJ1-6; 7 bases agree with TRBD1. The CDR3 spans 14 residues. Germline CDR1 and CDR2: MDHEN and SYDVKM. Trimming at V came to 6 bases and at J to 9 bases, leaving 8 bases not matched to a gene. The CDR3 reads CASSQGGRASPLHF. The DNA for the CDR3 is TGTGCCAGCAGCCAGGGGGGGAGGGCTTCACCCCTCCACTTT.

There are a few counts of this clonotype. CDR3 residues: CASSSYREQYF. Written as DNA, the CDR3 is TGTGCCAGCAGCTCGTATAGGGAGCAGTACTTC. The J gene is TRBJ2-7, the V gene TRBV7-9; D not resolved. V lost 4 bases to trimming and J lost 7 bases, with 8 bases between them. CDR3 length: 11 amino acids. In germline, CDR1 is SEHNR, CDR2 FQNEAQ (reference sequence). The variable domain in full, completed from reference TRBV7-9 and TRBJ2-7, reads DTGVSQNPRHKITKRGQNVTFRCDPISEHNRLYWYRQTLGQGPEFLTYFQNEAQLEKSRLLSDRFSAERPKGSFSTLEIQRTEQGDSAMYLCASSSYREQYFGPGTRLTVT.

There are a few counts of this clonotype. V gene TRBV6-2 or TRBV6-3 combines with J gene TRBJ2-3; the D gene is possibly TRBD1 (6 bases). Between the trimmed V and J ends, which lost 4 bases and 7 bases, there was a span of 15 bases. The CDR3 totals 14 residues. Germline CDR1 reads MNHEY; CDR2 reads SVGEGT. CDR3 loop: CASSSGITGHTQYF. In DNA form, the CDR3 reads TGTGCCAGCAGTTCAGGGATAACAGGGCATACGCAGTATTTT.

This clonotype was seen repeatedly, ten times or more. The chain carries TRBV7-3 and TRBJ2-2, with 7 bases that match TRBD2. This CDR3 is 14 amino acids long. V lost 5 bases to trimming and J lost 4 bases; unmatched junction nucleotides: 4. Germline loops: CDR1 SGHTA, CDR2 FQGTGA. CDR3 in DNA: TGTGCCAGCAGCGGGGGGGGGTTCACCGGGGAGCTGTTTTTT. Its translation: CASSGGGFTGELFF. The whole variable domain, remainder taken from reference TRBV7-3 and TRBJ2-2, is GAGVSQTPSNKVTEKGKYVELRCDPISGHTALYWYRQSLGQGPEFLIYFQGTGAADDSGLPNDRFFAVRPEGSVSTLKIQRTERGDSAVYLCASSGGGFTGELFFGEGSRLTVL.

This clonotype has just a few counts. This sequence joins TRBV6-5 and TRBJ1-2, with 12 bases identical to TRBD1. Germline V gene data show CDR1 as MNHEY and CDR2 as SVGAGI. The CDR3 consists of 18 residues. The junction had 12 bases not matched to a gene; V was cut back by 0 bases and J by 7 bases. This CDR3 is CASSYSLGTGGYVGGYTF. In DNA form, the CDR3 reads TGTGCCAGCAGTTACTCATTAGGGACAGGGGGCTACGTAGGTGGCTACACCTTC.